The 18 T cell receptor beta chains reported below all come from one sample, sequenced in a study of control samples from healthy donors and cancer patients. Assay: immunoSEQ multiplex PCR; the TCRdb copy retains only in-frame clones and omits some. Of about 220,000 clones listed, around 94% were seen once; the top ten hold about 1.6%. Material for sequencing was blood. The receptors shown here come from a man aged 50 or older in good health.

The gene calls are TRBV4-3 and TRBJ2-2; the D is unclear. The germline V gene has CDR1 LGHNA and CDR2 YSLEER. The CDR3 sequence is 16 residues long. The germline V and J ends were trimmed by 0 bases and 6 bases, with 14 bases remaining between them. The CDR3 coding sequence is TGCGCCAGCAGCCAAGAGTCTCTGCTCGACGCCGGGGAGCTGTTTTTT. Translated: CASSQESLLDAGELFF.

Comment on this clone: In the same sample, other DNA sequences code for this CDR3. The V call is TRBV5-1, the J call TRBJ1-3; no clear D. The CDR3 is 14 residues long. CDR1 and CDR2 (germline): SGHRS, YFSETQ. Trimming removed 0 bases at V and 1 base at J, with 5 bases between. The CDR3 DNA reads as TGCGCCAGCAGCTTGGAGGGTTCTGGAAACACCATATATTTT. Translation gives CASSLEGSGNTIYF. Combining the CDR3 with reference TRBV5-1 and TRBJ1-3 gives the whole variable domain KAGVTQTPRYLIKTRGQQVTLSCSPISGHRSVSWYQQTPGQGLQFLFEYFSETQRNKGNFPGRFSGRQFSNSRSEMNVSTLELGDSALYLCASSLEGSGNTIYFGEGSWLTVV.

The CDR3 DNA is TGTGCCATCGGGGGGGGCACGGACACTGAAGCTTTCTTT. Protein: CAIGGGTDTEAFF. The genes are TRBV10-3 and TRBJ1-1; tentative D call: TRBD1 (6 bases). This CDR3 contains 13 residues. Germline-derived CDR1 and CDR2 are ENHRY and SYGVKD. Trimming stripped 8 bases from V and 3 bases from J, with 13 bases between.

The rearrangement links TRBV15 to TRBJ1-3; 9 nucleotides agree with TRBD1. The V and J ends lost 1 base and 2 bases, in that order; junction bases with no gene match: 6. The length of the CDR3 is 17 residues. Germline-derived CDR1 and CDR2 are LNHNV and YYDKDF (reference sequence). This CDR3 is CATSRVIGTGPGNTIYF. Written as DNA, the CDR3 is TGTGCCACCAGCAGAGTGATCGGGACAGGGCCTGGAAACACCATATATTTT.

The V call is TRBV27, the J call TRBJ2-2; perhaps TRBD2 as D (7 bases). The germline gives CDR1 MNHEY, CDR2 SMNVEV (reference sequence). The germline V and J ends were trimmed by 4 bases and 6 bases, with 9 bases remaining between them. The CDR3 length is 13 residues. For the CDR3, the DNA is TGTGCCAGCAGTTGGGGGGGCGCCGGGGAGCTGTTTTTT. Translation: CASSWGGAGELFF.

DNA of the CDR3: TGTGCCAGCTCGTCACAAGACCCTTTTAGCAATCAGCCCCAGCATTTT. This translates into CASSSQDPFSNQPQHF. The rearrangement joins TRBV18 to TRBJ1-5; D is unresolved. V lost 6 bases to trimming and J lost 0 bases, with 15 bases between them. The CDR3 runs 16 residues. The germline CDR1 and CDR2 sequences are KGHSH and LQKENI.

The table lists this clone with a count of one. The chain joins TRBV5-6 to TRBJ1-1; no clear D gene. V was clipped by 2 bases and J by 3 bases, with 8 bases between them. The CDR3 is 13 residues long. In germline, CDR1 is SGHDT, CDR2 YYEEEE. The CDR3 nucleotides are TGTGCCAGCAGCTTTAGGGAGGACACTGAAGCTTTCTTT. This sequence encodes CASSFREDTEAFF.

The rearrangement links TRBV5-3 to TRBJ1-1; TRBD1 matches at 8 bases. TRBV5-3 has ORF status, its function being uncertain. The junction had 11 bases not matched to a gene; V was cut back by 4 bases and J by 6 bases. The length of the CDR3 is 15 residues. Here the CDR3 DNA reads TGTGCCAGAAGCCTCCTTAGGACAGGGAAGTCTGAAGCTTTCTTT. Its translation: CARSLLRTGKSEAFF.

The chain carries TRBV6-2 or TRBV6-3 and TRBJ2-7; unclear D gene. Trimming took 2 bases from V and 2 from J, leaving 13 bases between them. This CDR3 contains 15 residues. CDR1 is MNHEY and CDR2 is SVGEGT in the germline V gene. CDR3 in amino acids: CASSYGPLETYEQYV. CDR3 sequence (DNA): TGTGCCAGCAGTTACGGGCCCCTCGAGACCTACGAGCAGTACGTC.

The gene calls are TRBV7-7 and TRBJ1-2; a weak D match, TRBD1 (5 bases). V was clipped by 6 bases and J by 3 bases, with 11 bases between them. The germline CDR1 and CDR2 sequences are SSHAT and FNYEAQ (reference sequence). The CDR3 loop spans 13 amino acids. The chain's CDR3 is CASRGREDYGYTF. The DNA for the CDR3 is TGTGCCAGCAGGGGACGGGAGGACTATGGCTACACCTTC.

The chain links TRBV5-8 to TRBJ1-1; tentatively, D is TRBD1 (6 bases). The V end lost 3 bases, the J end lost 3 bases, and 18 bases lay between the germline ends. CDR3 length: 16 amino acids. The germline V gene has CDR1 SGHTS and CDR2 YDEGEE. In nucleotides, the CDR3 is TGTGCCAGCAGCTCCCCAGGGGAGGGAACCTACACTGAAGCTTTCTTT. Translating it yields CASSSPGEGTYTEAFF.

V gene TRBV5-5 combines with J gene TRBJ2-7; perhaps D is TRBD1 or TRBD2 (5 bases each). Per germline, CDR1 SGHKS and CDR2 YYEKEE (reference sequence). Trimming took 0 bases from V and 3 from J, leaving 13 bases between them. The CDR3 is made up of 15 amino acids. The CDR3 loop reads CASSLGPTRGYEQYV. The CDR3 DNA reads as TGTGCCAGCAGCTTGGGTCCTACTAGGGGCTACGAGCAGTACGTC.

This CDR3 reads CASSLEGQYSPLHF. The CDR3 nucleotides read TGTGCCAGCAGCTTAGAGGGACAGTATTCACCCCTCCACTTT. The genes are TRBV7-2 and TRBJ1-6, with 7 positions matching TRBD1. Per the germline V gene, CDR1 is SGHTA and CDR2 is FQGNSA. CDR3 length: 14 residues. Trimming took 1 base from V and 8 from J; bases not matched to a gene: 2.

Note on this clone: The sample contains more than one DNA sequence encoding this CDR3. V usage is TRBV2 and J usage is TRBJ2-2; 7 nucleotides agree with TRBD2. CDR3 length: 12 residues. Germline V gene lookup returns CDR1 SNHLY and CDR2 FYNNEI. J gave up 5 bases and V 6 bases, and 0 bases lay outside the gene matches. As DNA, the CDR3 is TGTGCCAGCAGGCGGGGGACCGGGGAGCTGTTTTTT. Amino acid sequence: CASRRGTGELFF.

The chain joins TRBV6-5 to TRBJ1-2; D is ambiguous. Per germline, CDR1 MNHEY and CDR2 SVGAGI. With 5 bases removed from V and 7 bases from J, the gap between germline ends came to 14 bases. This CDR3 is built from 13 residues. CDR3 bases: TGTGCCAGCAGTACCTTTGTCGGCTCTGGCTACACCTTC. It codes for CASSTFVGSGYTF.

J is TRBJ1-5 and V is TRBV7-9; no clear D gene. The germline gives CDR1 SEHNR, CDR2 FQNEAQ (reference sequence). V was cut by 1 base and J by 4 bases, with 11 bases left in between. CDR3 length: 15 amino acids. The CDR3 DNA follows: TGTGCCAGCAGCTTAGGGGAGGGAGGAAATCAGCCCCAGCATTTT. Translated: CASSLGEGGNQPQHF.

The rearrangement uses TRBV28 and TRBJ2-7; D is unresolved. Germline CDR1 is MDHEN and CDR2 is SYDVKM. With 2 bases removed from V and 1 base from J, the gap between germline ends came to 6 bases. CDR3 length: 13 residues. The CDR3 here is CASSLSFSYEQYF. CDR3 nucleotide sequence: TGTGCCAGCAGTTTAAGCTTTTCCTACGAGCAGTACTTC.

V is TRBV11-2 and J is TRBJ2-7; D possibly corresponds to TRBD2 (6 bases). The V gene's germline CDR1 is SGHAT and CDR2 FQNNGV. The CDR3 length is 15 residues. V was clipped by 4 bases and J by 6 bases, with 19 bases between them. The CDR3, as DNA: TGTGCCAGCAGCTCTTCGCGGGATGCGGGGTTCGAGCAGTACGTC. Translated: CASSSSRDAGFEQYV.